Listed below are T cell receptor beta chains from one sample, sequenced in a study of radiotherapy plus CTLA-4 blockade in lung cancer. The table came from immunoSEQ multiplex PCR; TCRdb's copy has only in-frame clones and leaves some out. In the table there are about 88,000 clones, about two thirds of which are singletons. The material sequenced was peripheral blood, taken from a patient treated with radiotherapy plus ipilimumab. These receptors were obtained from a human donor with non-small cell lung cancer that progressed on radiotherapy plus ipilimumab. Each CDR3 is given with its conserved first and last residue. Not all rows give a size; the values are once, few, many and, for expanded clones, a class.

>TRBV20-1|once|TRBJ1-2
CSARLAQVHTF
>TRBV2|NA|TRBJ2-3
CASLRTSDTQYF
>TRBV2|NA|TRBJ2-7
CASILSGFNEQYF
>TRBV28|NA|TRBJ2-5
CASSLNVDLGETQYF
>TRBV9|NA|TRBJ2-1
CASSVQEHNEQFF
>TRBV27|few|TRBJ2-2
CASSFSQGMTGELFF
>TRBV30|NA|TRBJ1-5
CAWSGTGVDQPQHF
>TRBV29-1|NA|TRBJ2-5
CSVVGPQGQETQYF
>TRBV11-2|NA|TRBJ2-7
CASSLDRQNEQYF
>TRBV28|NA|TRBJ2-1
CASRLGRRPGYEQFF
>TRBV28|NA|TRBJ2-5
CASSLLTSGAQETQYF
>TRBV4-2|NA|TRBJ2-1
CASSQDLVGGFGEQFF
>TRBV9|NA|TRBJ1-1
CASSPRGAENTEAFF
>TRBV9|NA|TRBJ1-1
CASSVGPEGETEAFF
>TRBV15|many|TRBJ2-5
CATSLGTSGGRETQYF
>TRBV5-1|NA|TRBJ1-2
CASSPGTASQNYGYTF
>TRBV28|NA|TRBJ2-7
CASSSRGREQYF
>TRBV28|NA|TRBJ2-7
CASSLGPSYEQYF
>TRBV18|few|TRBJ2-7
CASSPGGLGTYEQYF
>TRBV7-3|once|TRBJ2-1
CASPSAAGQSSYNEQFF
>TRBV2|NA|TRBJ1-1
CASSVGVGTEAFF
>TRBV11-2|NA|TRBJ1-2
CASSLQTGYEGYTF
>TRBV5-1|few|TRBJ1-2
CASSPGQGGTEGYTF
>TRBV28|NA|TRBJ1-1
CASRGQGGTEAFF
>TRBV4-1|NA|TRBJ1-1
CASSRGGGMNTEAFF
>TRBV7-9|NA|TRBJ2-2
CASSLAGTGELFF
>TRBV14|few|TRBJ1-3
CASSLNSGNTIYF
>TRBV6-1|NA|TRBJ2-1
CASNNPNGNEQFF
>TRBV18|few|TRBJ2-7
CASSRTSGGGYEQYF
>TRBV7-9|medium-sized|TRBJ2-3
CASTGRGPDTQYF
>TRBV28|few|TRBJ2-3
CASSFGVAGSSTDTQYF
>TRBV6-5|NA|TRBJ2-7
CASREIDSYEQYF
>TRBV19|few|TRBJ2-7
CASSPRGGHSEQYF
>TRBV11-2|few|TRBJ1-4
CASSLTQAFEKLFF
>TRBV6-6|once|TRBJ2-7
CASQVGTGAANEQYF
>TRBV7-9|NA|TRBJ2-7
CASSLAAGQTVSYEQYF
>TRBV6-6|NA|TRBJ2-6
CASSASGTGGANVLTF
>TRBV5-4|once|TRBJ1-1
CASSTPSSGAEAFF
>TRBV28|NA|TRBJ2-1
CASTPSGTSGRASYNEQFF
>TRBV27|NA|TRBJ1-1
CASSLIGGTEAFF
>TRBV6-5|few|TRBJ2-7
CASSYSSSGYYEQYF